Each of the 15 T cell receptor beta chains below was sequenced from the same sample in a study of cytomegalovirus exposure and HLA in healthy donors. Method: immunoSEQ multiplex PCR; TCRdb's copy keeps in-frame clones and lacks some. The sample has under 250,000 clones, about nine tenths seen once. The sample consisted of PBMCs. The source is a young woman in good health and CMV-seropositive.

This clone turned up a few times. The DNA of the CDR3 is TGTGCCAGCAGTTTTGGCGGGACGATCTACGAGCAGTACTTC. Its protein is CASSFGGTIYEQYF. The chain joins TRBV27 to TRBJ2-7; D is possibly TRBD2 (6 bases). V lost 3 bases, J lost 3 bases, and 12 bases lay in between. The length of the CDR3 is 14 residues. CDR1 is MNHEY, CDR2 SMNVEV, per germline (reference sequence).

The sample holds a few counts of this clone. The CDR3 loop is CASSTGTGGVGYTF. The CDR3 coding sequence is TGTGCCAGCAGTACCGGGACAGGGGGCGTTGGCTACACCTTC. This chain links TRBV5-5 with TRBJ1-2, with 12 nucleotides matching TRBD1. V shed 5 bases, J shed 7 bases, and the junction held 6 bases outside the gene matches. Looked up from germline, CDR1 is SGHKS and CDR2 is YYEKEE (reference sequence). There are 14 residues in the CDR3.

About this clone: The same CDR3 also results from other DNA sequences found in this sample. This sequence joins TRBV5-1 and TRBJ2-2; the D is unclear. The V gene lost 0 bases and the J gene lost 4 bases, with 7 bases spanning the gap. The CDR3 covers 14 residues. Germline assignment: CDR1 SGHRS and CDR2 YFSETQ. CDR3 sequence reads: CASSLGSGTGELFF. The CDR3 DNA reads as TGCGCCAGCAGCTTGGGTTCAGGCACCGGGGAGCTGTTTTTT.

The genes are TRBV27 and TRBJ1-1, with 7 bases fitting TRBD1. This CDR3 is 17 amino acids long. From germline, CDR1 is MNHEY and CDR2 SMNVEV (reference sequence). Germline trimming cut 6 bases from V and 3 bases from J; bases unmatched to any gene: 16. CDR3 residues: CASRVGQDTMSDTEAFF. The CDR3 DNA reads as TGTGCCAGCAGAGTCGGACAGGATACTATGAGCGACACTGAAGCTTTCTTT.

V usage is TRBV5-4 and J usage is TRBJ2-1; D is perhaps TRBD2 (6 bases). Germline CDR1 SGHNT, CDR2 YYREEE (reference sequence). CDR3 length equals 15 residues. Trimming left V 1 base short and J 7 bases short, with 15 bases between. The CDR3 loop reads CASSLMRLAMNEQFF. CDR3 sequence (DNA): TGTGCCAGCAGCTTGATGCGCCTAGCGATGAATGAGCAGTTCTTC.

This chain links TRBV6-5 with TRBJ2-2; 9 positions agree with TRBD1. The CDR3 covers 15 residues. CDR1 is MNHEY, CDR2 SVGAGI, per germline. V lost 2 bases to trimming and J lost 6 bases; unmatched junction nucleotides: 4. This CDR3 is CASSYTGGISGELFF. The DNA of the CDR3 is TGTGCCAGCAGTTACACAGGGGGCATCTCCGGGGAGCTGTTTTTT.

V gene TRBV9 combines with J gene TRBJ2-2, with 8 nucleotides matching TRBD1. CDR3 length: 16 residues. Germline CDR1 and CDR2: SGDLS and YYNGEE. The V and J ends lost 0 bases and 7 bases, in that order; junction bases with no gene match: 8. Here the CDR3 reads CASSVARTGSDGELFF. The CDR3 nucleotides read TGTGCCAGCAGCGTAGCGAGGACAGGGTCGGACGGGGAGCTGTTTTTT.

This chain joins TRBV4-1 and TRBJ2-1; TRBD1 is a possible D gene (5 bases). Looked up from germline, CDR1 is MGHRA and CDR2 is YSYEKL. The CDR3 has 17 amino acids. Trimming left V 0 bases short and J 2 bases short, with 14 bases between. The DNA for the CDR3 is TGCGCCAGCAGCCAAGATAGGGGCGATGCCCCCTACAATGAGCAGTTCTTC. Its protein product is CASSQDRGDAPYNEQFF.

The V call is TRBV18, the J call TRBJ2-3; 7 bases match TRBD1. Germline V gives CDR1 KGHSH, CDR2 LQKENI. The J segment lost 1 base and the V segment lost 8 bases, leaving 12 bases of the junction unmatched. The CDR3 is 16 residues long. CDR3 sequence: CASTLAGDRGTDTQYF. In nucleotides, the CDR3 is TGTGCCAGCACCCTCGCCGGAGACAGGGGCACAGATACGCAGTATTTT.

The chain is built from TRBV6-5 and TRBJ1-1; D uncertain. Trimming shortened V by 7 bases and J by 0 bases, and 12 bases separated the two germline ends. Germline values: CDR1 MNHEY, CDR2 SVGAGI. This CDR3 is 14 amino acids long. CDR3 protein: CASISSVMNTEAFF. The CDR3, as DNA: TGTGCCAGCATTTCTAGTGTCATGAACACTGAAGCTTTCTTT.

CDR3 sequence reads: CASSSGTSGTGELFF. The CDR3 DNA follows: TGTGCCAGCAGCTCCGGGACTAGCGGCACCGGGGAGCTGTTTTTT. V usage is TRBV7-8 and J usage is TRBJ2-2; TRBD2 matches at 11 bases. The trim removed 4 bases at V and 4 bases at J, leaving 2 bases unmatched. CDR1 is SGHVS and CDR2 is FQNEAQ in the germline V gene. The CDR3 runs to 15 residues. Full variable domain (missing parts from reference TRBV7-8 and TRBJ2-2): GAGVSQSPRYKVAKRGQDVALRCDPISGHVSLFWYQQALGQGPEFLTYFQNEAQLDKSGLPSDRFFAERPEGSVSTLKIQRTQQEDSAVYLCASSSGTSGTGELFFGEGSRLTVL.

The count of this clone is one. V and J are TRBV6-5 and TRBJ2-6, with a tentative D call TRBD2 (5 bases). The germline V gene has CDR1 MNHEY and CDR2 SVGAGI. V shed 6 bases and J shed 7 bases, with 16 bases lying between them. This CDR3 is built from 15 residues. CDR3 amino acids: CASSVSGIPANVLTF. Written as DNA, the CDR3 is TGTGCCAGCAGCGTTTCCGGGATACCCGCCAACGTCCTGACTTTC.

This clone has a handful of counts. The chain combines TRBV28 with TRBJ1-5; tentatively, D is TRBD1 (5 bases). The V and J ends lost 6 bases and 4 bases respectively, with 16 bases between them. In germline, CDR1 is MDHEN, CDR2 SYDVKM. The CDR3 totals 15 residues. The CDR3 DNA reads as TGTGCCAGCAGCACGACCCGGACACCAAATCAGCCCCAGCATTTT. Amino acids: CASSTTRTPNQPQHF. The whole variable domain, remainder taken from reference TRBV28 and TRBJ1-5, is DVKVTQSSRYLVKRTGEKVFLECVQDMDHENMFWYRQDPGLGLRLIYFSYDVKMKEKGDIPEGYSVSREKKERFSLILESASTNQTSMYLCASSTTRTPNQPQHFGDGTRLSIL.

The chain joins TRBV11-2 to TRBJ2-1; 8 bases line up with TRBD2. CDR3 length: 14 residues. V dropped 5 bases and J dropped 8; count of bases not matched to a gene: 8. Germline CDR1 and CDR2: SGHAT and FQNNGV. CDR3 amino acids: CASSPGLAGYEQFF. The DNA of the CDR3 is TGTGCCAGCAGCCCAGGACTAGCTGGATATGAGCAGTTCTTC.

A word on this clone: Relative to the germline gene, one junction end is altered; a read error may explain this. The chain recombines TRBV9 with TRBJ2-2; 7 nucleotides line up with TRBD2. The germline CDR1 and CDR2 sequences are SGDLS and YYNGEE. The CDR3 spans 15 residues. The CDR3 sequence: CASTVQAGDTGELFF. CDR3 coding DNA: TGTGCCAGCACCGTACAGGCGGGAGACACCGGGGAGCTGTTTTTT.